This T cell receptor beta chain comes out of a study of shared clonotypes between healthy human individuals. Generated by immunoSEQ multiplex PCR, the TCRdb table keeps only in-frame clones and is missing some. The sample includes approximately 2.5 million clones, 93% of them seen just once. Study-wide points: Naive subsets typically showed greater estimated richness than memory subsets. Sampling involved blood alone; tissue repertoires likely differ.

The ends were cut back, 2 bases at V and 5 bases at J, with 7 bases in the middle. The CDR3 covers 12 residues. CDR1 is SGHRS, CDR2 YFSETQ, per germline. Comment on this clone: Its antigen is undetermined. The sample carries other DNA sequences with the same CDR3.

There were no recent acute infections or vaccinations among the donors, who were healthy HIV-negative adults. It was into CD45RA+ naive and CD45RA-negative memory subsets that the CD4+ cells were split. The specimen sequenced was naive CD4+ T cells from PBMCs. Subset specified: CD45RA+ positively selected. The sequence came from a man younger than 35 in good health. Some clones in this sample may be carry-over from other donors' samples. This rearrangement joins TRBV5-1 to TRBJ2-5; D not certain. The CDR3 protein is CASSLSVETQYF. CDR3 DNA: TGCGCCAGCAGCTTAAGCGTGGAGACCCAGTACTTC.